This T cell receptor (beta chain) derives from a study of tumor-infiltrating lymphocytes in oesophageal squamous cell carcinoma. TCRdb redid the calling of the PCR reads with MiXCR, one entry per CDR3 protein. The sample has just under 20,000 distinct CDR3 sequences; around 41% are singletons. This CDR3 spans 16 amino acids. CDR1 is SEHNR and CDR2 is FQNEAQ in the germline V gene (reference sequence). The source material was normal esophageal tissue next to the tumor. The sequence was collected from a male donor with esophageal squamous cell carcinoma. This chain uses TRBV7-9 with TRBJ2-5; a possible D gene is TRBD2 (6 bases). The DNA end is more similar to TRBJ2-1, so the J call may be wrong. This chain's CDR3 is CASSLANSGTYNEQFF. The CDR3 bases are TGTGCCAGCAGCTTAGCGAATAGCGGAACCTACAATGAGCAGTTCTTC.